The 5 T cell receptor beta chains in this list originate from one sample, sequenced in a study of blood T cells in healthy people across ages. A J-beta primer mix and a sample-barcoded 5' primer were used in a second PCR of about 6 to 12 cycles. TCRdb redid the calling of the 5' RACE reads with MiXCR, one entry per CDR3 protein. The data contain fewer than 800,000 distinct CDR3 sequences, around 45% of them seen just once; the ten biggest clones take up about a third. The specimen sequenced was blood. Receptors were obtained from a woman in her sixties or seventies in good health.

This chain uses TRBV6-1 with TRBJ1-2; maybe TRBD1 (6 bases). Germline V gives CDR1 MNHNS, CDR2 SASEGT. The CDR3 totals 13 residues. The germline V and J ends were trimmed by 10 bases and 8 bases, with 20 bases remaining between them. This CDR3 is CATNRGASGGYTF. CDR3 nucleotide sequence: TGTGCCACCAACCGGGGGGCCTCCGGGGGCTACACCTTC.

This chain uses TRBV25-1 with TRBJ1-5, with a weak D call TRBD1 (6 bases). The CDR3 contains 14 residues. Trimming left V 3 bases short and J 7 bases short, with 13 bases between. Germline loops: CDR1 MGHDK, CDR2 SYGVNS. The CDR3 sequence is CASSEGASNQPQHF. DNA of the CDR3: TGTGCCAGCAGTGAGGGGGCCTCAAACCAGCCCCAGCATTTT.

The chain uses TRBV25-1 and TRBJ2-7; TRBD1 matches 9 bases. Losses at the gene ends were 10 bases for V and 3 bases for J; bases not matched to a gene: 7. Germline-derived CDR1 and CDR2 are MGHDK and SYGVNS. The CDR3 spans 13 residues. The CDR3 is CATRGQGNYEQYF. The DNA of the CDR3 is TGTGCCACCAGAGGACAGGGGAACTACGAGCAGTACTTC.

As for this clonotype: The junction does not match germline at one end; this may be a read error. The V call is TRBV27, the J call TRBJ2-1; D is unclear. Germline CDR1 MNHEY, CDR2 SMNVEV (reference sequence). This CDR3 comprises 13 residues. The CDR3, as DNA: TGTGCCAGCAGTGTATCCCCTCTTGGTGAGCAGTTCTTC. Translated: CASSVSPLGEQFF.

As to this clonotype: Mismatch with germline at one junction end may stem from a read error. The V and J genes are TRBV10-3 and TRBJ1-6; 9 nucleotides match TRBD1. The CDR3 extends over 14 amino acids. The germline gives CDR1 ENHRY, CDR2 SYGVKD. CDR3 DNA: TGTGCCAGCAGTACGGGACAGGGCGAATCACCCCTCCACTTT. Amino acids: CASSTGQGESPLHF.